This T cell receptor beta chain was identified during a study of cytomegalovirus exposure and HLA in healthy donors. Per the germline V gene, CDR1 is MGHRA and CDR2 is YSYEKL. After removal of 4 bases from V and 6 bases from J, the junction contained 6 bases not matched to a gene. CDR3 length equals 15 residues. Primers for the PCR totalled 60 Vbeta and 13 Jbeta. Measured with immunoSEQ multiplex PCR; TCRdb has only the in-frame clones, and not every one. The sample records roughly 150,000 clones, approximately 80% being singletons. V usage is TRBV4-1 and J usage is TRBJ1-6; 7 bases are shared with TRBD1. This clonotype was obtained from a man aged 30 to 45 in good health and CMV-seropositive. The material sequenced was PBMCs. CDR3 protein: CASSPLGQFNSPLHF. CDR3 nucleotide sequence: TGCGCCAGCAGCCCGTTGGGACAGTTTAATTCACCCCTCCACTTT.